The present T cell receptor beta chain was sequenced within a study of T cells in Graves' hyperthyroidism and ophthalmopathy. Findings of the study overall: Most expanded thyroid clonotypes above 0.001 recurred in blood.

About this clonotype: Its antigen is unknown.

TCR beta CDR3 region amplification was performed from RNA transcripts. First-round RT-PCR of the TCR CDR3 relied on the HTBI primer set. Using its own MiXCR run on the multiplex PCR reads, TCRdb lists one record per CDR3 protein. The sample shows 470,000 or so distinct CDR3 sequences, around 21% of them seen only once. Stable hyperthyroidism: no ophthalmopathy progression over 18 months of follow-up. Disease duration under 2 months; hyperthyroidism patients were aged 18 to 65. Isolation of PBMCs was performed on 8 to 10 ml fresh peripheral blood. The CDR3 length is 15 residues. Losses at the gene ends were 6 bases for V and 6 bases for J; bases not matched to a gene: 9.

The source is a man younger than 35 with Graves' hyperthyroidism. The chain links TRBV12-3 or TRBV12-4 to TRBJ2-7; 12 positions match TRBD2. The sample consisted of blood. The CDR3 nucleotides read TGTGCCAGCAGCCCCCCGGGACTAGCGGGTCTCGAGCAGTACTTC. Translation: CASSPPGLAGLEQYF.